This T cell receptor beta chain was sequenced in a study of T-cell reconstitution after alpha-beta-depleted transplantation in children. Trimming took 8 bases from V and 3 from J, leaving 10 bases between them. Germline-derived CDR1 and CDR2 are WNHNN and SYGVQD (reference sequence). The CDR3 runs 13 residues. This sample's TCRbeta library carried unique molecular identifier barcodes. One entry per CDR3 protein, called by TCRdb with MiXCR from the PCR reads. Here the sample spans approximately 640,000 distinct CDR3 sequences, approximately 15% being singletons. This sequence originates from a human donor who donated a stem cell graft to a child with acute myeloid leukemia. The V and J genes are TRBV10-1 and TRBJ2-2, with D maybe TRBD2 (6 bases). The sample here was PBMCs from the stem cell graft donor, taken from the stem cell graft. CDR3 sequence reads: CASSRRDTGELFF. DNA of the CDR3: TGCGCCAGCTCGCGGAGGGACACCGGGGAGCTGTTTTTT.